This T cell receptor (beta chain) was documented in a study of cytomegalovirus exposure and HLA in healthy donors (dated by TCRdb to 2017 to 2019). Concerning the study at large: An earlier analysis of under 600 of the donors reported 250 to 300 Gb of sequence data and 117 million unique TCR beta sequences from about 179 million T cells. An early release covering roughly 640 HLA-typed donors comprised approximately 300 gigabases of sequencing data and 65 million to 100 million unique TCR sequences. The genetic ancestry cluster associated with self-reported Caucasian donors included over 80% of the 398 genotyped donors. The study aimed to test whether signatures of past pathogen exposure could be identified by cataloging public T cell receptors. The study used immunosequencing to profile the T cell repertoires of 600 to 850 subjects and linked those repertoires to cytomegalovirus serostatus. Besides the first cohort of approximately 710 subjects, a separate validation cohort made up of 120 different subjects was used. To predict cytomegalovirus infection status, the study brought together high-throughput TCR immunosequencing, statistical association of individual TCRs with disease status, and machine learning. A later analysis re-analyzed previously published TCR beta repertoires from about 730 donors and added high-resolution HLA genotyping to study TCR occurrence patterns. Rather than drawing on any new phenotypic data, the later analysis identified candidate immune exposures from TCR beta sequences and the way those sequences occurred across donors. An earlier analysis of around 580 of the donors used high-throughput TCR beta sequencing to judge whether each TCR beta V gene segment behaved as functional or pseudogenic. Donor age, sex, ethnicity and CMV serostatus were compiled together with the repertoire data. In a later genetic analysis, genome-wide SNP genotypes for about 65% of the 666 donors were used, and that subset was treated as a discovery cohort. Every discovery cohort repertoire had been produced on one sequencing platform. Class I and class II HLA loci were covered by the typing at four-digit resolution. The number of typed donors differed by locus: 629-630 for A, B, C, DRB1 and DQB1; roughly 510 for DQA1; roughly 600 for DPA1; and around 470 for DPB1. About five DR-DQ haplotypes were treated as single units for association and clustering because of strong linkage in the cohort. Among about 370 genotyped donors of the cohort, an average of approximately 240,000 unique TCR beta nucleotide sequences was sequenced per donor, of which about 20% were non-productive.

The cohort consisted of some 730 healthy bone marrow donors. Cohort members were all nominally healthy when sampled, although unrecorded immune exposures were likely present. The donor tested CMV seropositive, placing the donor among the 250 to 300 seropositive members of the cohort. Every donor gave a peripheral blood sample, and the peripheral blood mononuclear cells from that sample were used for TCR beta sequencing. Genomic DNA extraction from the blood cell samples was performed with the Qiagen DNeasy Blood Extraction Kit. Preparation of the library involved the immunoSEQ multiplex PCR assay. For the multiplex PCR, a mixture combining 60 forward primers for TCR Vbeta segments and 13 reverse primers for TCR Jbeta segments was used. The CDR3 region of rearranged TCR beta genes was amplified from genomic DNA with a multiplex PCR assay. The Illumina HiSeq System was used to sequence the amplified TCR beta libraries as 87-base-pair reads. Per the source publication's procedure: In a later analysis, 80 million or so unique TCR beta chains were counted across the 690 or so repertoires, and roughly 9.9 million of these chains were shared by at least two donors. A nearest-neighbor algorithm error-corrected the raw reads and collapsed the reads into unique sequences, merging closely related sequences to remove PCR and sequencing errors. To assign V, D and J gene segments, CDR3 sequences were aligned to IMGT reference sequences. For a sequence to be retained, a match of at least six nucleotides to both a V gene segment and a J gene segment was required. Rearrangements were called productive when the CDR3 lacked stop codons and stayed in frame with V and J; all others were non-productive. Following IMGT convention, CDR3 was defined as the stretch from the second conserved V-encoded cysteine to the conserved J-encoded phenylalanine. In an earlier analysis of 550 to 650 of the donors, sequences lacking an unambiguous match to a single V gene segment were excluded. In an earlier analysis of almost 600 of the donors, a V segment was called functional when productive rearrangements were above 56.7%, and segregating when the standard deviation between donors exceeded 5%. A statistical classification framework was built to diagnose cytomegalovirus status from the catalog of TCR beta chain sequences. In a later analysis, V and J genes were assigned by comparing TCR nucleotide sequences against IMGT/GENE-DB human TR gene sequences. A later analysis assigned CDR3 sequences and most-parsimonious VDJ recombination scenarios with the TCRdist pipeline. In a later analysis, each TCR beta chain was defined by its CDR3 amino acid sequence together with its V-gene family, and reads lacking a unique V-gene family were excluded. A later analysis removed several hundred highly shared, low-generation-probability nucleotide sequences to deal with suspected cross-contamination and a sequencing artifact. A later analysis calculated a clonal expansion index for each public chain from normalized within-repertoire ranks of inferred template counts. A later analysis computed generation probabilities with a VDJ recombination model fitted to out-of-frame rearrangements, and checked the results against IGoR. In a later analysis, TCR-TCR, TCR-HLA and TCR-CMV co-occurrence was scored with hypergeometric tests, and a repertoire-size bias correction was applied to TCR pairs. In a later analysis, false discovery rates were estimated by permuting HLA or CMV assignments 20 times. In a later analysis, co-occurring TCRs were grouped using DBSCAN, and TCRdist sequence similarity was added for clustering within HLA-allele-positive subsets. For co-occurrence clustering, repertoires with fewer than 30,000 or more than 120,000 public chains were excluded, along with roughly 5 repertoires with anomalous nucleotide sharing. The source is immuneACCESS, and TCRdb retained only in-frame sequences with V and J called. Part of the clones is not carried over; for the studies checked, unresolved V genes explain less than half of this, and the remainder is unexplained. That table is the source of V, J and clone size, and D and trimming were worked out from the DNA. The sample contains about 34,000 clones, 65% to 70% of them found a single time. The leading ten clones occupy about a tenth of the sample.

The V end loses 2 bases and the J end loses 1 base, and a stretch of 12 bases separates them. Taken from cysteine to phenylalanine, the CDR3 has 15 residues. Kept here is only the CDR3 DNA, which spans 45 bases and is read in frame from base 1. The germline V gene (reference sequence) sets CDR1 to MNHNY and CDR2 to SVGAGI. Points on this clone: It has no known antigen specificity. Per-nucleotide qualities are absent, and no much larger clonotype sits a single base away.

The full study reports these points: Most TCR sequences were seen in very few donors, while some public TCRs were found in many individuals. In vitro tests confirmed that a few of the cytomegalovirus-associated TCR beta chains recognize cytomegalovirus antigens. Several of the top co-occurrence clusters appeared to be linked to parvovirus B19, influenza, CMV and Epstein-Barr virus, according to a later analysis. The cohort was sequenced for TCR beta chains only, and without alpha or paired-chain data the features that could be detected were limited. Because HLA typing was unavailable for some donors at each locus, only the typed subset was used in association tests. According to a later genetic analysis, donors in an Asian-associated ancestry cluster had fewer N-insertions in productive TCRs than the roughly 660-donor mean. A total of roughly 160 TCR beta chains were listed by the study as associated with cytomegalovirus. In an earlier analysis of approximately 600 of the donors, most TCR beta V segments were observed in productive rearrangements about 90% or about 30% of the time, broadly matching IMGT annotations. V-gene and J-gene trimming of TCR beta chains was associated with a missense DCLRE1C variant in a later genetic analysis, and the association was replicated in an independent cohort. When HLA alleles, especially DR and DQ, strongly co-occurred, attributing TCR associations to individual alleles was difficult. About 15 rarely observed V segments, including chromosome 9 orphons, were excluded from the earlier analysis of almost 600 of the donors because counts were too low. At a false discovery rate of 0.05, a later analysis linked around 17,000 TCR beta sequences to specific HLA alleles. In a later analysis, TCR association rates were found to vary across HLA loci, with the most associated TCRs seen for DRB1 alleles and the fewest for HLA-C alleles. The classifier was reported to diagnose cytomegalovirus status with high specificity and sensitivity in both the original and validation cohorts. For the cohort, immune exposure information was limited to CMV serostatus. According to the authors, the approach could potentially be generalized to other disease states and immunological phenotypes. Linkage disequilibrium might explain the correlated functional status among segregating V segments, but an unknown experimental factor could not be ruled out. Compared with equally common non-associated chains, HLA-associated TCR beta chains in a later analysis were more clonally expanded and had lower generation probabilities. The presence/absence analyses assumed that sequencing depth was roughly uniform across donors, and that assumption may not be true. Most CMV-associated TCR beta chains appeared to be HLA-restricted in a later analysis, and the HLA associations seemed to be driven largely by CMV exposure. Some IMGT-functional V segments, including TRBV6-2 and TRBV6-3, could not be distinguished by the 87-base-pair reads and were therefore excluded. A further reported finding was that TCR beta sequences accurately predicted the HLA-A and HLA-B alleles for most subjects in the first cohort. A group of highly shared sequence variants was considered likely to be a technical artifact of the sequencing pipeline.

The chain is made from TRBV6-6 and TRBJ2-7, with TRBD1 tentatively as D gene (5 bases match). This TCR was sampled from a man aged 35 to 55 in good health and CMV-seropositive. The sequenced sample was PBMCs. The DNA is as follows: TGTGCCAGCAGTTACGGACAATCCCCTTCCTACGAGCAGTACTTC. Translated, it reads CASSYGQSPSYEQYF.